This TCR beta chain was recorded in a study of read filtering for tumor transcriptome and immune sequencing. Study overall: Among patients, around 18 were male and 14 female, aged roughly 45 to 90 (mean about 69). Fewer than 10 patients were R-ISS I, some 15 were R-ISS II, about seven were R-ISS III.

Study-wide results and limits: RNA-seq captured clonotypes less deeply and reliably than IR-seq.

From 400 to 450 ng of RNA, a library with molecular barcoded alpha/delta and beta/gamma adaptors was made. MiXCR, run by TCRdb on the reads, gives a single entry per CDR3 protein. The repertoire holds 30,000 to 35,000 distinct CDR3 sequences, with under 20% as singletons. This clonotype was recorded many times. The antigen is unknown. V was clipped by 6 bases and J by 8 bases, with 10 bases between them. Germline V gene sequence: CDR1 MGHDK, CDR2 SYGVNS. There are 11 residues in the CDR3. The rearrangement links TRBV25-1 to TRBJ1-1, with D possibly being TRBD1 (5 bases). The clonotype was recovered from a donor at least 40 years old with multiple myeloma. The sequencing input was a population of CD138-negative cells sorted from bone marrow. The CDR3 region is CASRGVREAFF. The CDR3, as DNA: TGTGCCAGCAGAGGGGTCCGGGAAGCTTTCTTT. Drawing the rest from reference TRBV25-1 and TRBJ1-1, the complete variable domain is EADIYQTPRYLVIGTGKKITLECSQTMGHDKMYWYQQDPGMELHLIHYSYGVNSTEKGDLSSESTVSRIRTEHFPLTLESARPSHTSQYLCASRGVREAFFGQGTRLTVV.